Given below is one T cell receptor beta chain in context. This may stem from a read error, because a much larger clone lies one nucleotide away. These data originate in a study of Graves' ophthalmopathy and Graves' hyperthyroidism. Background on the study: Upon initial diagnosis and before any treatment, peripheral blood was collected.

Amplified material comprised TCR beta CDR3 regions derived from RNA transcripts. Second-round multiplex PCR followed a first-round RT-PCR using HTBI primers. TCRdb independently ran MiXCR on the multiplex PCR reads; one entry per CDR3 protein. In the table there are 300,000 to 500,000 distinct CDR3 sequences, 15% of which are singletons. Germline lookup yields CDR1 SGHTA and CDR2 FQGNSA. The CDR3 has 13 amino acids. Other autoimmune diseases, uncontrolled infections, pregnancy or lactation ruled patients out of participation. Clinical symptoms, serum thyroxine, TRAb, thyroid ultrasound and orbital computed tomography formed the basis of diagnosis.

This TCR was recovered from a woman younger than 30 with stable Graves' hyperthyroidism. Input material: peripheral blood. This chain joins TRBV7-2 and TRBJ1-1; D is undetermined. In DNA form, the CDR3 reads TGTGCCAGCAGCTTAAAAGCCGGCACTGAAGCTTGCTTT. Protein product: CASSLKAGTEACF.